These 26 T cell receptor beta chains were sequenced from one sample in a study of CD8+ T cells in alopecia areata (dated by TCRdb to about 2018). The sample's treatment or condition, from its label and the paper: oral pan-JAK inhibitor, 5-10 mg twice daily. The library was made by the immunoSEQ multiplex PCR assay. For TCR sequencing, RNA was extracted from every sample and reverse transcribed into cDNA to serve as template. What TCRdb holds here is the immuneACCESS table cut down to in-frame rearrangements. Part of the clones is not present; checked against another copy, under half of the missing clones reflect an unresolved V gene, and the others are unexplained. Here the sample has fewer than 250,000 clones; about 40% occur a single time. The ten largest clones represent over 2% of the sample. This specimen was CD4+ T cells sorted from blood, taken between weeks 36 and 40, from a patient treated with tofacitinib. The source of these receptors is a human donor with alopecia areata.

The chain has TRBV5-1 and TRBJ2-5; 12 bases align to TRBD2. The CDR3 has 14 amino acids. Germline lookup yields CDR1 SGHRS and CDR2 YFSETQ. Trimming removed 5 bases from V and 5 bases from J; junction bases left unmatched: 4. Written as DNA, the CDR3 is TGCGCCAGCAGTACTAGCGGGAGGCACGAGACCCAGTACTTC. Its translation is CASSTSGRHETQYF.

This clone has at least ten counts. The chain employs TRBV10-3 and TRBJ2-7; D could derive from TRBD1 or TRBD2 (6 bases each). CDR1 ENHRY and CDR2 SYGVKD come from the germline V gene. V lost 2 bases and J lost 5, with 19 bases in between. The CDR3 loop spans 16 amino acids. The CDR3 DNA is TGTGCCATCAGTGAGGCGACAGGCATCGGGGGCAACGAGCAGTACTTC. Protein: CAISEATGIGGNEQYF.

This clone was detected only a few times. V is TRBV30 and J is TRBJ1-1, with 8 bases aligning to TRBD1. The germline CDR1 and CDR2 sequences are GTSNPN and SVGIG (reference sequence). This CDR3 has 15 amino acids. The junction had 12 bases not matched to a gene; V was cut back by 4 bases and J by 5 bases. The CDR3 bases are TGTGCCTGGAATAGGGCAGGGGGCGCGGGGACTGAAGCTTTCTTT. Its translation: CAWNRAGGAGTEAFF.

V gene TRBV30 combines with J gene TRBJ2-1; D possibly matches TRBD1 or TRBD2 (6 bases each). The germline V and J ends were trimmed by 5 bases and 0 bases, with 11 bases remaining between them. The germline gives CDR1 GTSNPN, CDR2 SVGIG (reference sequence). The CDR3 covers 14 residues. Here the CDR3 reads CAWGGTSSYNEQFF. CDR3 in DNA: TGTGCCTGGGGGGGGACAAGCTCCTACAATGAGCAGTTCTTC.

This chain connects TRBV29-1 to TRBJ2-7; TRBD1 is a possible D gene (7 bases). The germline V and J ends were trimmed by 1 base and 1 base, with 20 bases remaining between them. From germline, CDR1 is SQVTM and CDR2 ANQGSEA. This CDR3 contains 17 residues. This CDR3 reads CSVEASWTGGVSYEQYF. In DNA, the CDR3 is TGCAGCGTTGAAGCTTCATGGACAGGAGGGGTATCCTACGAGCAGTACTTC.

The J gene is TRBJ2-1, the V gene TRBV9; D uncertain. This CDR3 is built from 15 residues. V lost 0 bases and J 3 bases, leaving 10 bases between the germline ends. Germline assignment: CDR1 SGDLS and CDR2 YYNGEE. CDR3 nucleotide sequence: TGTGCCAGCAGCGTAGGTGCTACCGGCTACAATGAGCAGTTCTTC. This translates into CASSVGATGYNEQFF. The variable domain in full, completed from reference TRBV9 and TRBJ2-1, reads DSGVTQTPKHLITATGQRVTLRCSPRSGDLSVYWYQQSLDQGLQFLIQYYNGEERAKGNILERFSAQQFPDLHSELNLSSLELGDSALYFCASSVGATGYNEQFFGPGTRLTVL.

CDR3 region: CASSQELLRQNTEAFF. The CDR3 DNA reads as TGCGCCAGCAGCCAAGAACTCTTACGGCAGAACACTGAAGCTTTCTTT. The chain is built from TRBV4-3 and TRBJ1-1; D not certain. The CDR3 loop spans 16 amino acids. CDR1 LGHNA and CDR2 YSLEER come from the germline V gene. V dropped 0 bases and J dropped 1 base, with 12 bases sitting between them.

This clone has a handful of counts. This chain joins TRBV19 and TRBJ2-1; 9 positions agree with TRBD2. The J segment lost 4 bases and the V segment lost 5 bases, leaving 9 bases of the junction unmatched. CDR3 length: 16 residues. The germline gives CDR1 LNHDA, CDR2 SQIVND (reference sequence). The CDR3 spells CASSPAASGIYNEQFF. In DNA, the CDR3 is TGTGCCAGTAGTCCGGCGGCTAGCGGGATATACAATGAGCAGTTCTTC. The full variable domain, in which reference TRBV19 and TRBJ2-1 provide the parts outside the CDR3, is DGGITQSPKYLFRKEGQNVTLSCEQNLNHDAMYWYRQDPGQGLRLIYYSQIVNDFQKGDIAEGYSVSREKKESFPLTVTSAQKNPTAFYLCASSPAASGIYNEQFFGPGTRLTVL.

The chain is built from TRBV30 and TRBJ2-6; D is possibly TRBD1 (5 bases). Germline-derived CDR1 and CDR2 are GTSNPN and SVGIG (reference sequence). V lost 2 bases and J 0 bases, leaving 8 bases between the germline ends. The CDR3 has 15 residues. The CDR3 DNA reads TGTGCCTGGAGTCGACAGAGCTCTGGGGCCAACGTCCTGACTTTC. This gives the protein CAWSRQSSGANVLTF.

Concerning this clone itself: The same CDR3 arises from other DNA sequences in this sample as well. The V gene is TRBV5-1, the J gene TRBJ2-5, with D possibly TRBD1 on 5 matching bases. Germline V gives CDR1 SGHRS, CDR2 YFSETQ. V shed 0 bases and J shed 3 bases, with 6 bases lying between them. The CDR3 has 13 residues. CDR3 protein: CASSLGQKETQYF. The CDR3 DNA sequence: TGCGCCAGCAGCTTGGGACAGAAAGAGACCCAGTACTTC.

The chain joins TRBV7-9 to TRBJ2-6, with D possibly being TRBD1 (5 bases). This CDR3 spans 17 amino acids. CDR1 and CDR2 (germline): SEHNR, FQNEAQ (reference sequence). V was trimmed by 2 bases and J by 0 bases, leaving 11 bases between them. The CDR3 bases are TGTGCCAGCAGCTTACGGTACCAGGGCTCTGGGGCCAACGTCCTGACTTTC. Residues: CASSLRYQGSGANVLTF.

This clone has a handful of counts. The chain links TRBV7-9 to TRBJ2-2, with D perhaps TRBD1 (5 bases). V lost 7 bases to trimming and J lost 5 bases, with 14 bases between them. The CDR3 runs 14 residues. The V gene's germline CDR1 is SEHNR and CDR2 FQNEAQ (reference sequence). As DNA, the CDR3 is TGTGCCAGCATCGTCGTGCAGGGTACCGGGGAGCTGTTTTTT. Translating it yields CASIVVQGTGELFF.

The chain has TRBV6-5 and TRBJ2-6; 7 bases agree with TRBD1. CDR3 size: 15 residues. Trimming cost V 4 bases and J 4 bases; bases outside gene matches: 4. Germline lookup yields CDR1 MNHEY and CDR2 SVGAGI. For the CDR3, the DNA is TGTGCCAGCAGTTTACAGGGGATGGGGGCCAACGTCCTGACTTTC. It codes for CASSLQGMGANVLTF.

This chain connects TRBV13 to TRBJ2-3, with 7 bases fitting TRBD2. The V gene's germline CDR1 is PRHDT and CDR2 FYEKMQ (reference sequence). The CDR3 is made up of 15 amino acids. The J segment lost 1 base and the V segment lost 5 bases, leaving 6 bases of the junction unmatched. CDR3 amino acids: CASSGNRGGTDTQYF. As DNA, the CDR3 is TGTGCCAGCAGCGGAAACCGGGGGGGCACAGATACGCAGTATTTT.

The chain joins TRBV18 to TRBJ1-5; no clear D. There are 16 residues in the CDR3. Looked up from germline, CDR1 is KGHSH and CDR2 is LQKENI. The V and J ends lost 1 base and 1 base respectively, with 11 bases between them. The CDR3: CASSPLPSVSNQPQHF. Written as DNA, the CDR3 is TGTGCCAGCTCACCACTCCCGTCAGTCAGCAATCAGCCCCAGCATTTT.

This clone was counted a few times. The rearrangement joins TRBV29-1 to TRBJ1-1; D ambiguous. Germline loops: CDR1 SQVTM, CDR2 ANQGSEA. The CDR3 extends over 12 amino acids. V lost 1 base and J 1 base, leaving 4 bases between the germline ends. As DNA, the CDR3 is TGCAGCGTTGAAGGGGGGAACACTGAAGCTTTCTTT. Translating gives CSVEGGNTEAFF.

This clone was detected ten times or more. The chain links TRBV7-2 to TRBJ2-1; D gene uncertain. The CDR3 is made up of 15 amino acids. The V and J ends lost 1 base and 5 bases respectively, with 12 bases between them. Germline CDR1 and CDR2: SGHTA and FQGNSA. CDR3 DNA sequence: TGTGCCAGCAGCTTAGGATCTGCGAGAAACAATGAGCAGTTCTTC. Residues: CASSLGSARNNEQFF.

This chain uses TRBV9 with TRBJ1-5; TRBD1 matches 7 bases. Germline loops: CDR1 SGDLS, CDR2 YYNGEE. V was pared by 0 bases and J by 7 bases, with 4 bases of the junction left unmatched. The CDR3 covers 14 residues. In nucleotides, the CDR3 is TGTGCCAGCAGCGTAGTAGGGGGCCCCCAGCCCCAGCATTTT. It yields the protein CASSVVGGPQPQHF.

The CDR3: CASSPGFGDQSYEQYF. The CDR3, as DNA: TGTGCCAGCAGCCCCGGTTTTGGCGACCAATCCTACGAGCAGTACTTC. The rearrangement uses TRBV7-8 and TRBJ2-7, with D hard to call. Germline V CDR1 and CDR2: SGHVS, FQNEAQ. V was shortened by 5 bases and J by 1 base, with 18 bases between the two germline ends. The length of the CDR3 is 16 residues.

The chain uses TRBV30 and TRBJ1-5; D is unresolved. The ends were cut back, 3 bases at V and 5 bases at J, with 14 bases in the middle. CDR1 GTSNPN and CDR2 SVGIG come from the germline V gene (reference sequence). This CDR3 is built from 14 residues. CDR3 in amino acids: CAWSADFRHQPQHF. DNA for the CDR3: TGTGCCTGGAGCGCTGACTTTCGCCATCAGCCCCAGCATTTT.

This clone was detected only a few times. CDR3 in DNA: TGCGCCAGCAGCACTCAGCATACTACTAACTATGGCTACACCTTC. This sequence encodes CASSTQHTTNYGYTF. The chain uses TRBV4-1 and TRBJ1-2; D call uncertain. Germline lookup yields CDR1 MGHRA and CDR2 YSYEKL. CDR3 length equals 15 residues. V lost 5 bases and J 0 bases, leaving 13 bases between the germline ends.

A single count supports this clone. The chain has TRBV4-3 and TRBJ2-7; tentatively, D is TRBD2 (6 bases). This CDR3 region has 13 residues. Trimming shortened V by 0 bases and J by 6 bases, and 9 bases separated the two germline ends. Germline CDR1 reads LGHNA; CDR2 reads YSLEER. CDR3 nucleotides: TGCGCCAGCAGCCAAGATGACGGGAGCGAGCAGTACTTC. Its protein product is CASSQDDGSEQYF.

The chain recombines TRBV4-2 with TRBJ2-2, with 7 bases that match TRBD2. The CDR3 loop spans 15 amino acids. Germline CDR1 LGHNA, CDR2 YNFKEQ. With 1 base clipped from V and 6 bases from J, the junction kept 5 bases outside the gene matches. Here the CDR3 reads CASSQVSAGAGELFF. The DNA of the CDR3 is TGTGCCAGCAGCCAAGTCAGCGCGGGGGCCGGGGAGCTGTTTTTT.

This chain links TRBV29-1 with TRBJ1-1; D may be TRBD1 (6 bases). There are 12 residues in the CDR3. The germline V gene has CDR1 SQVTM and CDR2 ANQGSEA. Trimming removed 7 bases from V and 1 base from J, with 10 bases in between. CDR3 in DNA: TGCAGCGGGGGACACAAGAACACTGAAGCTTTCTTT. Its protein is CSGGHKNTEAFF.

V usage is TRBV11-3 and J usage is TRBJ2-2; D remains unclear. This CDR3 has 14 residues. CDR1 is SGHNT and CDR2 is YENEEA in the germline V gene. Deletions cut 0 bases from V and 2 bases from J, with 4 bases between. For the CDR3, the DNA is TGTGCCAGCAGCTTAGACGGAAACACCGGGGAGCTGTTTTTT. It is translated as CASSLDGNTGELFF. The full variable domain, in which reference TRBV11-3 and TRBJ2-2 provide the parts outside the CDR3, is EAGVVQSPRYKIIEKKQPVAFWCNPISGHNTLYWYLQNLGQGPELLIRYENEEAVDDSQLPKDRFSAERLKGVDSTLKIQPAELGDSAVYLCASSLDGNTGELFFGEGSRLTVL.

The CDR3 nucleotides are TGCGCCAGCAGCTTGTCTGGCGGGAGGGTGGAGACCCAGTACTTC. This gives the protein CASSLSGGRVETQYF. The rearrangement joins TRBV5-1 to TRBJ2-5; 9 nucleotides line up with TRBD2. CDR1 and CDR2 (germline): SGHRS, YFSETQ. Trimming took 1 base from V and 5 from J; bases not matched to a gene: 6. This CDR3 contains 15 residues.